This T cell receptor beta chain comes out of a study of T cells in Graves' hyperthyroidism and ophthalmopathy. Across the whole study: Any treatment followed the collection of peripheral blood at initial diagnosis.

What was amplified from RNA transcripts were TCR beta CDR3 regions. The HTBI primer set drove a first-round RT-PCR of the TCR CDR3. TCRdb processed the multiplex PCR reads anew with MiXCR; each CDR3 protein has one entry. The table has around 800,000 distinct CDR3 sequences, roughly 40% seen once; the top ten hold 8.9%. Graves' hyperthyroidism qualified as stable when ophthalmopathy did not progress within 18 months. Exclusion followed for patients with uncontrolled infection, other autoimmune disease, pregnancy or lactation. CDR1 SGDLS and CDR2 YYNGEE come from the germline V gene. CDR3 length: 14 residues. V was pared by 4 bases and J by 7 bases, with 6 bases of the junction left unmatched.

The sequencing input was blood. V usage is TRBV9 and J usage is TRBJ1-5, with TRBD1 matching 9 bases. The sequence derives from a man younger than 35 with Graves' hyperthyroidism. Here the CDR3 DNA reads TGTGCCAGCAGCCAATTGACAGGGGGACAGCCCCAGCATTTT. This codes for CASSQLTGGQPQHF.